The 2 T cell receptor beta chains listed next were all sequenced from one sample in a study of cytomegalovirus exposure and HLA in healthy donors. The PCR ran on 60 Vbeta and 13 Jbeta primers. Generated by immunoSEQ multiplex PCR, the TCRdb table keeps only in-frame clones and is missing some. Among 76,000 or so clones listed, around 72% were seen once. The sequencing sample was made of PBMCs. The receptors originated from a middle-aged woman in good health and CMV-seropositive.

The V call is TRBV2, the J call TRBJ2-7; D not resolved. The V and J ends lost 6 bases and 3 bases respectively, with 9 bases between them. The CDR3 is 12 amino acids. From germline, CDR1 is SNHLY and CDR2 FYNNEI. The CDR3 is CASSPTYYEQYF. In nucleotides, the CDR3 is TGTGCCAGCAGCCCCACTTACTACGAGCAGTACTTC. The full variable domain, in which reference TRBV2 and TRBJ2-7 provide the parts outside the CDR3, is EPEVTQTPSHQVTQMGQEVILRCVPISNHLYFYWYRQILGQKVEFLVSFYNNEISEKSEIFDDQFSVERPDGSNFTLKIRSTKLEDSAMYFCASSPTYYEQYFGPGTRLTVT.

This rearrangement joins TRBV12-5 to TRBJ1-1, with 10 bases matching TRBD1. The germline CDR1 and CDR2 sequences are LGHNT and FRNRAP. With V trimmed by 2 bases and J by 5 bases, 8 bases remained unmatched. The CDR3 is 16 amino acids. The CDR3 spells CASGLYGTGEETEAFF. In nucleotides, the CDR3 is TGTGCTAGTGGTTTGTACGGGACAGGGGAGGAAACTGAAGCTTTCTTT.